These T cell receptor beta chains were read from a single sample in a study of blood T cells in healthy people across ages. TCRdb independently ran MiXCR on the 5' RACE reads; one entry per CDR3 protein. In the table there are over 1,200,000 distinct CDR3 sequences, 59% of which are singletons. Material for sequencing was blood. These receptors came from a man between 18 and 29 years old in good health. The CDR3 runs from the conserved cysteine through the conserved F or W. Each record gives: J gene, V gene, clone size, D gene, CDR3 protein. D genes are given only for firm matches. Some rows mark clone size as missing; the rest say once, few, many or name a class of expanded clone.

TRBJ1-1 | TRBV4-2 | . | . | CASRGQLMNTEAFF
TRBJ1-1 | TRBV29-1 | . | . | CSVKEDTEAFF
TRBJ2-5 | TRBV27 | once | TRBD2 | CASSPGTSGRREQYF
TRBJ1-5 | TRBV4-1 | once | . | CASSQVPTDYSNQPQHF
. | TRBV6-1 | . | TRBD1 | CASSEGGQVYNEQYF
TRBJ1-5 | TRBV27 | . | TRBD1 | CASSSGQGGYNQPQHF
TRBJ1-2 | TRBV4-1 | . | TRBD1 | CASSRGTGGGYTF
. | TRBV6-2/TRBV6-3 | . | TRBD2 | CASRRPGTSDYEQYF
TRBJ2-5 | TRBV28 | few | TRBD1 | CASIGTGHIQETQYF
TRBJ1-2 | TRBV10-3 | . | . | CAISEGLRSGYGYTF
TRBJ2-1 | TRBV5-1 | . | TRBD2 | CASSFEAGVTNEQFF
TRBJ2-1 | TRBV12-3/TRBV12-4 | few | . | CASLAQGLSNEQFF